One and the same sample provided the 13 T cell receptor beta chains below, sequenced in a study of T cell responses to AZD1222 COVID-19 vaccine (dated by TCRdb to the early 2020s). Receptors were amplified or captured by the immunoSEQ multiplex PCR assay. This is the immuneACCESS table as TCRdb keeps it, with only in-frame sequences that have V and J called. A part of the clones is gone; compared with another copy, unresolved V genes explain less than half, and the rest is unexplained. The sample table lists about 180,000 clones, around nine tenths of them with a count of one. Over 6% of the sample comes from the top ten. The meaning of the sample's time point label: baseline before first vaccination. The sample here was peripheral blood, taken on day 0 of AZD1222 vaccination. The receptors shown here come from an adult in good health.

The chain links TRBV30 to TRBJ1-5, with D tentatively TRBD1 (5 bases). Per the germline V gene, CDR1 is GTSNPN and CDR2 is SVGIG (reference sequence). The CDR3 has 14 amino acids. Trimming shortened V by 8 bases and J by 7 bases, and 21 bases separated the two germline ends. The CDR3 sequence: CAMGRRGIRQPQHF. The CDR3 region has the DNA TGTGCCATGGGAAGGCGGGGGATTAGGCAGCCCCAGCATTTT.

The table lists this clone with a count of one. The CDR3: CASSLEGTGTYGYTF. In DNA, the CDR3 is TGCGCCAGCAGCTTGGAAGGGACAGGGACCTATGGCTACACCTTC. This chain links TRBV5-1 with TRBJ1-2, with 9 bases lining up with TRBD1. The V and J ends lost 0 bases and 4 bases, in that order; junction bases with no gene match: 4. The CDR3 sequence is 15 residues long. Germline V gene sequence: CDR1 SGHRS, CDR2 YFSETQ.

The CDR3 spells CASSLGQIYGYTF. The CDR3 coding sequence is TGCGCCAGCAGCTTGGGACAGATCTATGGCTACACCTTC. J is TRBJ1-2 and V is TRBV5-1; perhaps TRBD1 as D (5 bases). The CDR3 runs 13 residues. Germline CDR1 is SGHRS and CDR2 is YFSETQ. V shed 0 bases and J shed 4 bases, with 7 bases lying between them.

This clone was seen only a few times. The chain joins TRBV6-5 to TRBJ1-3, with D perhaps matching TRBD1 (5 bases). Germline V gene sequence: CDR1 MNHEY, CDR2 SVGAGI. V dropped 2 bases and J dropped 2 bases, with 10 bases sitting between them. The CDR3 sequence is 15 residues long. The CDR3, as DNA: TGTGCCAGCAGTTACAATCAGGGCCCTGGAAACACCATATATTTT. Translated, it gives CASSYNQGPGNTIYF.

V usage is TRBV2 and J usage is TRBJ2-2; 7 positions match TRBD2. After removal of 4 bases from V and 1 base from J, the junction contained 3 bases not matched to a gene. The CDR3 consists of 15 residues. CDR1 is SNHLY and CDR2 is FYNNEI in the germline V gene. CDR3 amino acids: CASSVLAVNTGELFF. The CDR3 bases are TGTGCCAGCAGTGTGCTAGCGGTGAACACCGGGGAGCTGTTTTTT. Drawing the rest from reference TRBV2 and TRBJ2-2, the complete variable domain is EPEVTQTPSHQVTQMGQEVILRCVPISNHLYFYWYRQILGQKVEFLVSFYNNEISEKSEIFDDQFSVERPDGSNFTLKIRSTKLEDSAMYFCASSVLAVNTGELFFGEGSRLTVL.

The V and J genes are TRBV19 and TRBJ1-2; D possibly corresponds to TRBD1 (5 bases). From germline, CDR1 is LNHDA and CDR2 SQIVND (reference sequence). This CDR3 has 15 amino acids. Deletions cut 5 bases from V and 4 bases from J, with 17 bases between. This CDR3 reads CASSSERGSSYGYTF. CDR3 DNA sequence: TGTGCCAGTAGTTCTGAGAGGGGATCGTCCTATGGCTACACCTTC.

Remarks on this clone: The CDR3 does not close with the conserved phenylalanine or tryptophan, likely indicating a read error. No DNA is shown, since the ends of the CDR3 on it are uncertain; the CDR3 is the one TCRdb lists. This chain links TRBV7-8 with TRBJ2-7. The CDR3 adds up to 14 amino acids, both ends counted. From germline, CDR1 is SGHVS and CDR2 FQNEAQ. The chain's CDR3 is CASSLGGVGRGQRI.

V is TRBV6-2 or TRBV6-3 and J is TRBJ1-6; 12 positions match TRBD1. The CDR3 is 17 residues long. V gave up 5 bases and J gave up 3 bases; unmatched junction bases: 5. The germline V gene encodes CDR1 MNHEY and CDR2 SVGEGT. As DNA, the CDR3 is TGTGCCAGCAGTGACGGGACAGGGGGCTTCTATAATTCACCCCTCCACTTT. The encoded protein is CASSDGTGGFYNSPLHF.

The CDR3 loop is CSASRQGQPQHF. The CDR3 DNA is TGCAGTGCTAGTCGGCAGGGGCAGCCCCAGCATTTT. The chain employs TRBV20-1 and TRBJ1-5; the D gene is possibly TRBD1 (6 bases). The V and J ends lost 3 bases and 7 bases respectively, with 10 bases between them. Germline V gene sequence: CDR1 DFQATT, CDR2 SNEGSKA (reference sequence). This CDR3 is 12 amino acids long.

The J gene is TRBJ2-7, the V gene TRBV6-2 or TRBV6-3; 11 positions agree with TRBD2. V gave up 5 bases and J gave up 2 bases; unmatched junction bases: 5. The CDR3 has 15 residues. Germline CDR1 MNHEY, CDR2 SVGEGT. The chain's CDR3 is CASSLLAGETYEQYF. DNA of the CDR3: TGTGCCAGCAGTCTACTAGCGGGGGAGACCTACGAGCAGTACTTC.

The chain uses TRBV7-9 and TRBJ2-7, with TRBD1 identical over 8 bases. This CDR3 region has 16 residues. V dropped 2 bases and J dropped 2; count of bases not matched to a gene: 8. Germline V CDR1 and CDR2: SEHNR, FQNEAQ (reference sequence). CDR3 sequence (DNA): TGTGCCAGCAGCTTATGGGGGACAGGCGCAGCCTACGAGCAGTACTTC. This gives the protein CASSLWGTGAAYEQYF. Looking up the rest from reference TRBV7-9 and TRBJ2-7 gives the full variable domain: DTGVSQNPRHKITKRGQNVTFRCDPISEHNRLYWYRQTLGQGPEFLTYFQNEAQLEKSRLLSDRFSAERPKGSFSTLEIQRTEQGDSAMYLCASSLWGTGAAYEQYFGPGTRLTVT.

J is TRBJ1-4 and V is TRBV30; D call uncertain. The ends were cut back, 3 bases at V and 5 bases at J, with 10 bases in the middle. The length of the CDR3 is 13 residues. Germline CDR1 is GTSNPN and CDR2 is SVGIG (reference sequence). The CDR3 here is CAWRPQGNEKLFF. For the CDR3, the DNA is TGTGCCTGGAGACCCCAAGGGAATGAAAAACTGTTTTTT.

This chain links TRBV5-1 with TRBJ2-5; D possibly uses TRBD1 or TRBD2 (5 bases each). CDR3 length: 17 residues. Per germline, CDR1 SGHRS and CDR2 YFSETQ. The germline V and J ends were trimmed by 9 bases and 4 bases, with 28 bases remaining between them. In DNA, the CDR3 is TGCGCCACCCGTGCCGTTTCCGGGACGGTGGACACAGAGACCCAGTACTTC. Encoded protein: CATRAVSGTVDTETQYF.